This entry is about one T cell receptor (beta chain). Its cognate antigen is unknown. V lost 2 bases, J lost 2 bases, and 5 bases stayed unmatched. The CDR3 sequence is 15 residues long. The germline CDR1 and CDR2 sequences are SGHTA and FQGTGA. The data were taken from a study of T cells in Graves' hyperthyroidism and ophthalmopathy. Study-level results: Most clonotypes expanded in thyroid above 0.001 were likewise present in blood.

RNA transcripts provided the source from which TCR beta CDR3 regions were amplified. HTBI primers were the set used in a first-round RT-PCR of the TCR CDR3. TCRdb re-analysed the multiplex PCR reads in MiXCR, keeping a single row per CDR3 protein. The sample contains about 570,000 distinct CDR3 sequences, under 60% of which appear only once. The chain recombines TRBV7-3 with TRBJ1-2; 7 nucleotides align to TRBD1. Sequencing was done on a sample of peripheral blood or thyroid tissue (not recorded which). The clonotype comes from an adult woman with Graves' disease, either hyperthyroidism or ophthalmopathy (not recorded which). CDR3 sequence: CASSLSRDRNYGYTF. In nucleotides, the CDR3 is TGTGCCAGCAGCTTATCCCGGGACAGAAACTATGGCTACACCTTC.